Sequencing of this T cell receptor beta chain was carried out in a study of tumor-infiltrating lymphocytes in localized non-small cell lung cancer. Measured with immunoSEQ multiplex PCR; TCRdb has only the in-frame clones, and not every one. There are over 15,000 clones in the sample; more than 60% occur only once, and 6.5% lies in the top ten. Only one count was recorded for this clone. The material sequenced was lung tumor tissue. This TCR came from a human donor with non-small cell lung cancer.

CDR3 coding DNA: TGTGCCAGCAGCTTAGTTGGCAGGGGCAATCAGCCCCAGCATTTT. This codes for CASSLVGRGNQPQHF. The V and J genes are TRBV7-2 and TRBJ1-5; possible D gene TRBD1, 5 bases. Per germline, CDR1 SGHTA and CDR2 FQGNSA. Trimming stripped 1 base from V and 2 bases from J, with 9 bases between. The CDR3 is 15 residues long.